The clone carrying this T cell receptor (beta chain) was detected only a few times. This specimen comes from a study of T cells in Graves' hyperthyroidism and ophthalmopathy. Using RNA transcripts as the source, TCR beta CDR3 regions were amplified. In the first-round RT-PCR of the TCR CDR3, the HTBI primer set was used. Via MiXCR, TCRdb re-called the multiplex PCR reads, giving one row per CDR3 protein. The data hold under 350,000 distinct CDR3 sequences, with 15% to 20% observed a single time. The study enrolled patients aged 18 to 65 with newly diagnosed hyperthyroidism of under 2 months' duration. Uncontrolled infection, other autoimmune disease, pregnancy or lactation excluded patients. The CDR3 totals 16 residues. Germline trimming cut 9 bases from V and 5 bases from J; bases unmatched to any gene: 17. Germline-derived CDR1 and CDR2 are MNHEY and SVGEGT.

The sample was blood. This receptor was identified in a woman aged 45 to 65 with Graves' hyperthyroidism. V gene TRBV6-2 or TRBV6-3 combines with J gene TRBJ2-7; 9 bases match TRBD2. CDR3: CASNSDGSGSSHEQYF. DNA for the CDR3: TGTGCCAGTAATTCCGATGGTAGCGGGAGTAGCCACGAGCAGTACTTC.